What follows describes a single T cell receptor beta chain. The antigen is undetermined. Clones were sequenced by immunoSEQ multiplex PCR, and TCRdb holds only the in-frame ones, with some missing. The data contain more than 2 million clones, roughly 94% of them singletons. A split of CD4+ cells into CD45RA+ naive and CD45RA-negative memory subsets was performed. These data are taken from a study of shared clonotypes between healthy human individuals. Study-wide points: Sharing across a handful of donors was seen in 4% to 6.5% of naive CD4 clonotypes.

The receptor comes from a man between 18 and 29 years old in good health. Source material: naive CD4+ T cells sorted from blood. Subset denoted: CD45RA+ positively selected.

As DNA, the CDR3 is TGTGCCAGCAGTTACTCTGGACCCCCTGAAAAACTGTTTTTT. Translating it yields CASSYSGPPEKLFF. V gene TRBV6-5 combines with J gene TRBJ1-4, with D uncertain. V lost 0 bases and J lost 7, with 9 bases in between. This CDR3 spans 14 amino acids. Germline lookup yields CDR1 MNHEY and CDR2 SVGAGI.